The rows below give T cell receptor beta chains drawn from one sample of a study of beta chain features in type 1 diabetes. Repertoires were generated with immunoSEQ multiplex PCR, while TCRdb's copy carries only in-frame clones and drops some. The data hold about 150,000 clones, with around 10% observed a single time. Specimen: central memory CD4+ T cells from blood. The receptors were sampled from a man between 18 and 29 years old in good health. The CDR3 runs from the conserved cysteine through the conserved F or W. A D gene is named only where the DNA matches it firmly. The size of a clone is reported for some rows only, either as once, few or many, or as a class for expanded clones.

v_gene	abundance	d_gene	j_gene	CDR3aa	CDR3nt
TRBV18	-	-	TRBJ2-5	CASSLGTETQYF	TGTGCCAGCTCACTAGGGACGGAGACCCAGTACTTC
TRBV10-3	few	-	TRBJ2-1	CAIRPQGSEQFF	TGTGCCATCAGGCCACAGGGAAGTGAGCAGTTCTTC
TRBV7-2	few	-	TRBJ1-2	CASSLEARAGYTF	TGTGCCAGCAGCTTAGAGGCGCGGGCCGGCTACACCTTC
TRBV28	-	TRBD1	TRBJ2-4	CASRQGAKNIQYF	TGTGCCAGCAGACAGGGGGCCAAAAACATTCAGTACTTC
TRBV9	-	TRBD2	TRBJ2-1	CASSVGLAGVYNEQFF	TGTGCCAGCAGCGTAGGACTAGCGGGAGTTTACAATGAGCAGTTCTTC
TRBV25-1	-	TRBD1	TRBJ2-3	CASSVARGGHTDTQYF	TGTGCCAGCAGTGTAGCGAGAGGGGGCCACACAGATACGCAGTATTTT
TRBV30	few	-	TRBJ2-5	CAWSVGGARETQYF	TGTGCCTGGAGTGTAGGGGGGGCCAGGGAGACCCAGTACTTC
TRBV5-8	few	TRBD1	TRBJ1-2	CASSLSRDRGYGYTF	TGTGCCAGCAGCTTGAGCAGGGACAGGGGCTATGGCTACACCTTC
TRBV5-4	few	TRBD2	TRBJ2-5	CASSRRLAAQETQYF	TGTGCCAGCAGCAGGAGACTAGCGGCCCAAGAGACCCAGTACTTC
TRBV19	-	TRBD2	TRBJ2-2	CASTLGLVNTGELFF	TGTGCCAGTACCCTAGGACTAGTTAACACCGGGGAGCTGTTTTTT
TRBV30	-	-	TRBJ1-2	CAWSVARPPNYGYTF	TGTGCCTGGAGTGTAGCCAGGCCTCCTAACTATGGCTACACCTTC
TRBV7-2	-	TRBD2	TRBJ2-3	CASTPTSGKRDTQYF	TGTGCCAGTACCCCTACTAGCGGCAAAAGGGATACGCAGTATTTT
TRBV7-8	-	-	TRBJ2-7	CASSALISSYEQYF	TGTGCCAGCAGCGCCCTGATCAGCTCCTACGAGCAGTACTTC
TRBV11-1	-	TRBD1	TRBJ1-4	CASSFTGEEKLFF	TGTGCCAGCAGCTTCACAGGGGAGGAAAAACTGTTTTTT
TRBV7-9	few	-	TRBJ1-2	CASSLAAGPTF	TGTGCCAGCAGCTTAGCCGCCGGGCCCACCTTC
TRBV2	few	-	TRBJ1-5	CASSGGQPQHF	TGTGCCAGCAGTGGGGGTCAGCCCCAGCATTTT
TRBV11-2	few	TRBD1	TRBJ2-5	CASSRTGQGHQETQYF	TGTGCCAGCAGCCGGACAGGGCAGGGGCACCAAGAGACCCAGTACTTC
TRBV10-3	few	TRBD1	TRBJ2-7	CAIAKTGDLYEQYF	TGTGCCATCGCAAAGACAGGGGACCTTTACGAGCAGTACTTC
TRBV18	-	-	TRBJ2-7	CASSRNPGTNYEQYF	TGTGCCAGCTCACGCAATCCCGGGACAAACTACGAGCAGTACTTC
TRBV7-2	-	TRBD2	TRBJ2-3	CASSPAQVSGGRGDTQYF	TGTGCCAGCAGCCCCGCACAGGTGAGCGGGGGAAGAGGAGATACGCAGTATTTT
TRBV7-9	few	-	TRBJ1-1	CASSAHGAGFPFF	TGTGCCAGCAGTGCCCACGGGGCAGGATTTCCTTTCTTT
TRBV4-3	few	TRBD2	TRBJ2-3	CASSHLAGEGTDTQYF	TGCGCCAGCAGCCATCTAGCGGGAGAAGGAACAGATACGCAGTATTTT
TRBV7-9	many	-	TRBJ2-3	CASSLGSRGHTDTQYF	TGTGCCAGCAGCTTAGGTTCGCGGGGCCACACAGATACGCAGTATTTT
TRBV29-1	few	-	TRBJ1-1	CSVDQGAWTEAFF	TGCAGCGTTGATCAGGGTGCGTGGACTGAAGCTTTCTTT
TRBV19	many	TRBD1	TRBJ1-2	CASSMGRTGSSYGYTF	TGTGCCAGTAGTATGGGTCGGACAGGGTCTTCCTATGGCTACACCTTC
TRBV7-3	few	TRBD2	TRBJ2-3	CASSLRGREGLADTQYF	TGTGCCAGCAGCTTAAGGGGGCGGGAGGGCCTGGCAGATACGCAGTATTTT
TRBV29-1	-	-	TRBJ1-5	CSVATHSNQPQHF	TGCAGCGTTGCAACCCATAGCAATCAGCCCCAGCATTTT
TRBV7-9	few	-	TRBJ1-4	CASSRGALWEKLFF	TGTGCCAGCAGCCGTGGGGCCTTATGGGAAAAACTGTTTTTT
TRBV5-6	few	-	TRBJ2-5	CARKIQETQYF	TGTGCCAGGAAAATCCAAGAGACCCAGTACTTC
TRBV29-1	few	TRBD1	TRBJ1-5	CSVRQGNNNQPQHF	TGCAGCGTTAGACAGGGGAATAACAATCAGCCCCAGCATTTT
TRBV11-2	once	TRBD1	TRBJ1-5	CASSLMGQGVNQPQHF	TGTGCCAGCAGCTTAATGGGACAGGGGGTCAATCAGCCCCAGCATTTT
TRBV9	many	TRBD1	TRBJ2-5	CASSSTRQGRETQYF	TGTGCCAGCAGCTCTACCAGACAGGGAAGGGAGACCCAGTACTTC
TRBV9	few	TRBD1	TRBJ1-2	CASSDRTGSLYGYTF	TGTGCCAGCAGCGATCGGACAGGGAGCTTATATGGCTACACCTTC
TRBV30	-	TRBD1	TRBJ1-2	CAWTGTGDHYGYTF	TGTGCCTGGACCGGGACAGGGGATCACTATGGCTACACCTTC
TRBV15	-	-	TRBJ1-5	CATSWDIFDQPQHF	TGTGCCACCAGCTGGGACATTTTCGATCAGCCCCAGCATTTT
TRBV2	many	TRBD1	TRBJ1-1	CASSKDRMRPTEAFF	TGTGCCAGCAGTAAGGACAGGATGCGGCCCACTGAAGCTTTCTTT